This T cell receptor beta chain was sequenced in a study of T cell responses to AZD1222 COVID-19 vaccine. The protocol was immunoSEQ multiplex PCR, while the TCRdb copy is restricted to in-frame clones and leaves out a portion. The table lists about 120,000 clones, roughly 91% of them singletons. J gave up 8 bases and V 4 bases, and 10 bases lay outside the gene matches. The CDR3 has 16 amino acids. The V gene's germline CDR1 is KGHDR and CDR2 SFDVKD. The clonotype was recovered from an adult who received the AZD1222 COVID-19 vaccine. The specimen was peripheral blood, collected 28 days after the second AZD1222 dose. This chain connects TRBV24-1 to TRBJ2-3; 11 bases map to TRBD2. The DNA of the CDR3 is TGTGCCACCAGTGACCCCGGGACTAGCGGAGGGGTTACGCAGTATTTT. As protein: CATSDPGTSGGVTQYF.